The source of this T cell receptor (beta chain) is a study of cytomegalovirus exposure and HLA in healthy donors. Study findings and constraints: It was reported that TCR beta sequences correctly inferred the HLA-A and HLA-B alleles for most subjects.

As to this clone: Antigen unknown.

The V gene end was trimmed by 1 base and the J gene end by 7 bases; junction bases not matched to a gene: 4. This CDR3 is 16 amino acids long. The germline V gene encodes CDR1 SGHDT and CDR2 YYEEEE. The PCR had 60 Vbeta and 13 Jbeta primers. The data were produced by immunoSEQ multiplex PCR, yet TCRdb's version contains in-frame clones alone and is incomplete. The top ten hold 2.1% of the sample, which has 99,000 or so clones, around 72% seen once. Among the donors, all were healthy bone marrow donors. This sequence originates from a man between 25 and 39 years old in good health and CMV-seronegative. The sequenced sample consisted of PBMCs. This chain uses TRBV5-6 with TRBJ2-1; the match to TRBD2 covers 14 bases. CDR3 coding DNA: TGTGCCAGCAGCTTGTGGGGACTAGCGGGAGTGAATGAGCAGTTCTTC. It encodes CASSLWGLAGVNEQFF.